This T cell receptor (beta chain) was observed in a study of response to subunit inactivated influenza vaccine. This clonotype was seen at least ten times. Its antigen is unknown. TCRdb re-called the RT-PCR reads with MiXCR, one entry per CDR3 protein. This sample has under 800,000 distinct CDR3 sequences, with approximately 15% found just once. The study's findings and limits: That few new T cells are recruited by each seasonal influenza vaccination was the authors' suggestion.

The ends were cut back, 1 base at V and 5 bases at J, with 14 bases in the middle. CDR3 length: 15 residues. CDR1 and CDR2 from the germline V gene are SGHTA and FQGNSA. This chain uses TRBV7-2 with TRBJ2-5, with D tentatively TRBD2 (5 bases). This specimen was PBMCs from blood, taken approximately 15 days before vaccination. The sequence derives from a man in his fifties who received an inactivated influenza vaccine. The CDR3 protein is CASSLDSSFSETQYF. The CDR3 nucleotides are TGTGCCAGCAGCTTAGACTCTAGCTTTTCCGAGACCCAGTACTTC.